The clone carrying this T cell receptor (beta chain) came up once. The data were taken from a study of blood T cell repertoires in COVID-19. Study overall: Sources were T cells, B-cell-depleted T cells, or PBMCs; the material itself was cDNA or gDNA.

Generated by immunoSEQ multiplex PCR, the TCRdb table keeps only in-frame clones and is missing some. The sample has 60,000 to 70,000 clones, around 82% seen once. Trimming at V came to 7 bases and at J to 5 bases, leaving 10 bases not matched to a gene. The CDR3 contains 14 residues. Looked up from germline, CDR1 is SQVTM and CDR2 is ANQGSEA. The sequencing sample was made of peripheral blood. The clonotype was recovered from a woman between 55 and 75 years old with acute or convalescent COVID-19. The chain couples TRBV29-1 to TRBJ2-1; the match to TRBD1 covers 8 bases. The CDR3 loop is CSGSNRGANNEQFF. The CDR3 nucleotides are TGCAGCGGGTCTAACAGGGGGGCTAACAATGAGCAGTTCTTC.